The entry below gives a single T cell receptor beta chain sequence along with its context. The J segment lost 0 bases and the V segment lost 4 bases, leaving 3 bases of the junction unmatched. This CDR3 spans 15 amino acids. Germline assignment: CDR1 MGHRA and CDR2 YSYEKL. Participants reported their clinical history, and cohort assignment relied on those reports. In the original processing: Quantification of nucleated cells was approximated via reference gene primer amplification. Method: immunoSEQ multiplex PCR; TCRdb's copy keeps in-frame clones and lacks some. V, J and clone size were drawn from that table, and D and trimming were deduced from the DNA. This table holds under 300,000 clones, approximately 91% found once. The record originates from a study of blood T cell repertoires in COVID-19.

The source is a woman between 35 and 50 years old with acute COVID-19. Sequencing was done on a sample of PBMCs or T cells enriched from blood (not recorded which). The chain combines TRBV4-1 with TRBJ1-3, with 7 positions matching TRBD1. CDR3 bases: TGCGCCAGCAGCCTCAGGGGGATCTCTGGAAACACCATATATTTT. Translated: CASSLRGISGNTIYF.